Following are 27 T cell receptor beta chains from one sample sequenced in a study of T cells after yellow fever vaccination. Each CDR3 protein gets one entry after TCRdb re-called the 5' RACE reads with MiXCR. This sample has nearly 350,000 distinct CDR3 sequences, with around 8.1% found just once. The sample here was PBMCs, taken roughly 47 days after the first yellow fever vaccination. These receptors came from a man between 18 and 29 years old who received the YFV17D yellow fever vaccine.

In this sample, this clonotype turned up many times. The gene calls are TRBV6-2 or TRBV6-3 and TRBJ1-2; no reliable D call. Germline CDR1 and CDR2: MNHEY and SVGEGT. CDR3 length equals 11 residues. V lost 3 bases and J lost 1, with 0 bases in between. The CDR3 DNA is TGTGCCAGCAGTTATAACTATGGCTACACCTTC. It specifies CASSYNYGYTF.

The chain's CDR3 is CASSLGAGHQPQHF. CDR3 nucleotides: TGTGCCAGCAGCTTAGGTGCAGGGCATCAGCCCCAGCATTTT. The V gene is TRBV7-9, the J gene TRBJ1-5; weak D call: TRBD1 (5 bases). V was pared by 1 base and J by 5 bases, with 9 bases between. Germline assignment: CDR1 SEHNR and CDR2 FQNEAQ (reference sequence). This CDR3 spans 14 amino acids.

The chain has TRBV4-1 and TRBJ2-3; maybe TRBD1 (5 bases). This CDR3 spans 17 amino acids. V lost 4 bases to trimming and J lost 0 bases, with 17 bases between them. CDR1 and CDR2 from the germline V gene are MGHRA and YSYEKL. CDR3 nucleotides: TGCGCCAGCAGCCCGTTTGTAGACAGCGAAAGCACAGATACGCAGTATTTT. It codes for CASSPFVDSESTDTQYF.

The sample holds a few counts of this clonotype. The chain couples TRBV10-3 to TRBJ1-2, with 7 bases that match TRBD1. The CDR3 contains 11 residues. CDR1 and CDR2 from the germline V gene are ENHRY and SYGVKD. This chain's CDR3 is CGGGGDYGYTF. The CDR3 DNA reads TGTGGTGGAGGGGGCGATTATGGCTACACCTTC.

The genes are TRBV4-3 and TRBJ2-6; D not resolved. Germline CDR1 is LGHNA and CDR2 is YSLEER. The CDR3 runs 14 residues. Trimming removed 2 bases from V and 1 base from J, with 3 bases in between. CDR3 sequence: CASSQISGANVLTF. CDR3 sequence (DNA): TGCGCCAGCAGCCAAATATCTGGGGCCAACGTCCTGACTTTC.

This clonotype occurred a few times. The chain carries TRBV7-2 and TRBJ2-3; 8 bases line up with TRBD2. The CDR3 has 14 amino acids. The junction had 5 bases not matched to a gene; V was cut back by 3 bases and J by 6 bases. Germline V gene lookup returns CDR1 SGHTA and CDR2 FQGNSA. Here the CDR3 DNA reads TGTGCCAGCAGCTTCGGGGGGGCTCGGGATACGCAGTATTTT. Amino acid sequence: CASSFGGARDTQYF.

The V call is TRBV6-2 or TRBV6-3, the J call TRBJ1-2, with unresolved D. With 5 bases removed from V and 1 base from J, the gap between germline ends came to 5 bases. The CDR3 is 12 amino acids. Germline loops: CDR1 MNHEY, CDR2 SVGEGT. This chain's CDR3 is CASSHGNYGYTF. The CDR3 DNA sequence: TGTGCCAGCAGTCACGGTAACTATGGCTACACCTTC.

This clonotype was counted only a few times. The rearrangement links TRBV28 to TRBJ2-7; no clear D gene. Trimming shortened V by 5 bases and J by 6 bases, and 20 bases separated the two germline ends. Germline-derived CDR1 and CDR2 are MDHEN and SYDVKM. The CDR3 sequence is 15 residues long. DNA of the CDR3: TGTGCCAGCAGTCCGTCGGACGCGGAAGGGTCCGAGCAGTACTTC. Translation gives CASSPSDAEGSEQYF.

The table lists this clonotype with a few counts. The DNA of the CDR3 is TGTGCCACCAGTGATTCGGGAAATGAGCAGTTCTTC. Amino acids: CATSDSGNEQFF. This chain joins TRBV24-1 and TRBJ2-1; D might be TRBD2 (5 bases). In germline, CDR1 is KGHDR, CDR2 SFDVKD. This CDR3 spans 12 amino acids. V dropped 2 bases and J dropped 7 bases, with 5 bases sitting between them.

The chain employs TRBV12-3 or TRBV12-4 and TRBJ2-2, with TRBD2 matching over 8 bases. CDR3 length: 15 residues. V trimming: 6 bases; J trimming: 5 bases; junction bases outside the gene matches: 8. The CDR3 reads CASRATSVDTGELFF. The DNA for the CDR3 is TGTGCCAGCAGGGCGACTAGCGTAGATACCGGGGAGCTGTTTTTT.

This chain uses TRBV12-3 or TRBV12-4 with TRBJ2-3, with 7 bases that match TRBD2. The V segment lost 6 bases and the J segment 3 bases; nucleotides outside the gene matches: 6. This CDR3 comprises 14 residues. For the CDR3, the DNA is TGTGCCAGCAGCGGACTAGTAAGGACAGATACGCAGTATTTT. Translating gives CASSGLVRTDTQYF.

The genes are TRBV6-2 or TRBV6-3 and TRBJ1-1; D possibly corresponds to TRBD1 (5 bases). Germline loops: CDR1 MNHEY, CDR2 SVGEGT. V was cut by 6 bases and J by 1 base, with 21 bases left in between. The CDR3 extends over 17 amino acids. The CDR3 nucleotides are TGTGCCAGCAGCTCACCATCTTACGGGGGAAAGAACACTGAAGCTTTCTTT. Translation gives CASSSPSYGGKNTEAFF.

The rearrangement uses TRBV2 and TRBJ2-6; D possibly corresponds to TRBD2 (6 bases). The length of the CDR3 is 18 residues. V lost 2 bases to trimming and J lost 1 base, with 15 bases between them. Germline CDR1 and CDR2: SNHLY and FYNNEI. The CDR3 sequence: CASSEIRGGYSGANVLTF. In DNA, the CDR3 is TGTGCCAGCAGTGAAATAAGAGGAGGGTATTCTGGGGCCAACGTCCTGACTTTC.

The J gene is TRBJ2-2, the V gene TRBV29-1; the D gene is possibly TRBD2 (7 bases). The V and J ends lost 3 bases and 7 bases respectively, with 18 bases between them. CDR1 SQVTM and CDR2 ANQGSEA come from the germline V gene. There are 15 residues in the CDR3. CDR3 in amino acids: CSVDVRGLSSGELFF. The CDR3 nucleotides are TGCAGCGTTGACGTGCGGGGGCTGTCGAGCGGGGAGCTGTTTTTT.

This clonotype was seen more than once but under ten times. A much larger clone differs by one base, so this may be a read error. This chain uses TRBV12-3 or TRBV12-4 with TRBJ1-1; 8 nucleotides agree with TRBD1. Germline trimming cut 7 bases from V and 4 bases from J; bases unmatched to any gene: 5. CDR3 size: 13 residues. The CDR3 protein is CASTQQGGTEAFF. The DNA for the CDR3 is TGTGCCAGCACTCAACAGGGGGGCACTGAAGCTTTCTTT.

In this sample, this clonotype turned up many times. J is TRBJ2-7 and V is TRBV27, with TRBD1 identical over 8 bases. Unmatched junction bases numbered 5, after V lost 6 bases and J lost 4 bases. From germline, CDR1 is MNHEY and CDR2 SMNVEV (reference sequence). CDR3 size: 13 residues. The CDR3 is CASRDQGAYEQYF. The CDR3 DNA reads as TGTGCCAGCAGAGATCAGGGGGCATACGAGCAGTACTTC.

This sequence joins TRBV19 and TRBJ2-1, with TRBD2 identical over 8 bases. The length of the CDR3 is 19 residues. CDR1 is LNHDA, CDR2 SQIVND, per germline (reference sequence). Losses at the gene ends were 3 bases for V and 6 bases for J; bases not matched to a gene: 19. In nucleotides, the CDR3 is TGTGCCAGTAGTATGAACCTGTCCAACTCGCGGGGGGCCTTCAATGAGCAGTTCTTC. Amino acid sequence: CASSMNLSNSRGAFNEQFF.

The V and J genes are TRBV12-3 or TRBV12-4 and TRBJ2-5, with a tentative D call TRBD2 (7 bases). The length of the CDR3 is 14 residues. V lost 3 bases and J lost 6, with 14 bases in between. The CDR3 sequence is CASSFGGGRQTQYF. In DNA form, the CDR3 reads TGTGCCAGCAGTTTTGGGGGGGGCAGACAGACCCAGTACTTC.

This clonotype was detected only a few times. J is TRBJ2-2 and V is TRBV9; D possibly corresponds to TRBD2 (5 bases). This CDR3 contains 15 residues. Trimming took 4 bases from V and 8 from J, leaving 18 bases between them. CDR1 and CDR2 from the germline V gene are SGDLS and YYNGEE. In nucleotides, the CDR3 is TGTGCCAGCAGCACCCGACCGTCAGCGGTGGGGGAGCTGTTTTTT. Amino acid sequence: CASSTRPSAVGELFF.

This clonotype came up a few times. CDR3 residues: CACWDRGGNTIYF. The CDR3 DNA follows: TGTGCCTGCTGGGACAGGGGGGGAAACACCATATATTTT. This rearrangement joins TRBV3-1 to TRBJ1-3; 11 bases fit TRBD1. The V gene end was trimmed by 11 bases and the J gene end by 4 bases; junction bases not matched to a gene: 4. Germline V gives CDR1 LGHDT, CDR2 YNNKEL (reference sequence). CDR3 size: 13 residues.

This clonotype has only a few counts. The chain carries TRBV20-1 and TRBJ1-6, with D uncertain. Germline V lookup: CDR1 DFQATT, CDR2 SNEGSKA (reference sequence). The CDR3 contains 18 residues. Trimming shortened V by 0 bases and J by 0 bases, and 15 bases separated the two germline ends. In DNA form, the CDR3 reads TGCAGTGCTAGAGATTTCCGGGAGCGCAGCTCCTATAATTCACCCCTCCACTTT. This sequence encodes CSARDFRERSSYNSPLHF.

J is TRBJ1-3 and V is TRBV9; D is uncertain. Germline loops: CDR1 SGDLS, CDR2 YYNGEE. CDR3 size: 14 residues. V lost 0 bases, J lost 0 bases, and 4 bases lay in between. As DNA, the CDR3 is TGTGCCAGCAGCGTAGAGTTCTCTGGAAACACCATATATTTT. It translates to CASSVEFSGNTIYF.

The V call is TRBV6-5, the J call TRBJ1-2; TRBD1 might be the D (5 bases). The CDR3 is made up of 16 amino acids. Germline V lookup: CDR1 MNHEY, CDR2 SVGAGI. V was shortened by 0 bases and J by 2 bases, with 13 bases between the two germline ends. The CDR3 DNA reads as TGTGCCAGCAGTTACTCCCGGGGGTGGCAGAACTATGGCTACACCTTC. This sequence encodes CASSYSRGWQNYGYTF.

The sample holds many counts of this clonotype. CDR3 DNA: TGCGCCAGCAGCTTGGCCGGGACAGGGGGGGAAGGCTACACCTTC. This codes for CASSLAGTGGEGYTF. The chain joins TRBV5-1 to TRBJ1-2; 11 bases match TRBD1. CDR3 length: 15 residues. The V gene end was trimmed by 0 bases and the J gene end by 8 bases; junction bases not matched to a gene: 6. CDR1 SGHRS and CDR2 YFSETQ come from the germline V gene.

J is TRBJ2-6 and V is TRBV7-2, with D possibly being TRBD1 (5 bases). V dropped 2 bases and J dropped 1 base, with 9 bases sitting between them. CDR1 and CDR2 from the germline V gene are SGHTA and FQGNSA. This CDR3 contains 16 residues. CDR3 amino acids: CASSLLPGSGANVLTF. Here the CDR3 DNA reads TGTGCCAGCAGCTTACTCCCAGGGTCTGGGGCCAACGTCCTGACTTTC.

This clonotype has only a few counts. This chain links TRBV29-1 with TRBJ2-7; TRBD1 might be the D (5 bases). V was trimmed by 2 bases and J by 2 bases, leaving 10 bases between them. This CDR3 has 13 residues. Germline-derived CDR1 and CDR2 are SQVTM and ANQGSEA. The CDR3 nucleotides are TGCAGCGTTGAAAGGGGAACCCCCTACGAGCAGTACTTC. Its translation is CSVERGTPYEQYF.

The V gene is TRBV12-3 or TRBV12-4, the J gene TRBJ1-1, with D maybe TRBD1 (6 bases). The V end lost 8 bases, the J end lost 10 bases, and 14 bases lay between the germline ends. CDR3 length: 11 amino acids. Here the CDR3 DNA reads TGTGCCAGCGTTGGGGGCCGTGGAGCTTTCTTT. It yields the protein CASVGGRGAFF.